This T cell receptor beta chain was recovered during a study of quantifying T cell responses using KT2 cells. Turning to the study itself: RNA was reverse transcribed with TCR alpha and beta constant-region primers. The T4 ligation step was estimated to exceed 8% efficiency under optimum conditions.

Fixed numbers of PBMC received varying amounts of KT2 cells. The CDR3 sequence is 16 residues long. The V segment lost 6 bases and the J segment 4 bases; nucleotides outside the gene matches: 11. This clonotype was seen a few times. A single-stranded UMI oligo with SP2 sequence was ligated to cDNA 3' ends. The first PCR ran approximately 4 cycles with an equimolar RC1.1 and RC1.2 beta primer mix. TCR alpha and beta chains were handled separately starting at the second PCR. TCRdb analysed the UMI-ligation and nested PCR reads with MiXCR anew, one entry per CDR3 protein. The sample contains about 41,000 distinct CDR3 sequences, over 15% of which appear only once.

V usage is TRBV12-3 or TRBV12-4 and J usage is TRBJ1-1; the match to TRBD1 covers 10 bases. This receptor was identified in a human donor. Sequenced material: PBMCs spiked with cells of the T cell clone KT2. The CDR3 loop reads CASSLDRGSGRTEAFF. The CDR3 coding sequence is TGTGCCAGCAGCCTGGACAGGGGGTCAGGTCGCACTGAAGCTTTCTTT.